A single sample gave rise to the 27 T cell receptor beta chains below, sequenced in a study of identical twins. TCRdb called the 5' RACE reads again in MiXCR, with one record for every CDR3 protein. The sample has more than 200,000 distinct CDR3 sequences, over 13% seen once. Sequenced: memory (CD45RO+) T cells sorted from blood. The receptors stem from a woman in her late teens or twenties in good health.

This rearrangement joins TRBV15 to TRBJ2-2; TRBD1 might be the D (6 bases). CDR3 length: 15 residues. Germline CDR1 reads LNHNV; CDR2 reads YYDKDF (reference sequence). Trimming shortened V by 0 bases and J by 6 bases, and 11 bases separated the two germline ends. The CDR3 DNA reads as TGTGCCACCAGCAGAGATCCCAGGGGATCCGGGGAGCTGTTTTTT. Translated: CATSRDPRGSGELFF.

This clonotype was recorded at least ten times. The genes are TRBV6-1 and TRBJ1-2; 7 nucleotides agree with TRBD1. V lost 7 bases and J lost 3; bases outside the gene matches: 8. Germline loops: CDR1 MNHNS, CDR2 SASEGT. CDR3 length: 14 residues. The CDR3 here is CASTPGGTDYGYTF. The CDR3 nucleotides are TGTGCCAGCACCCCCGGAGGGACAGACTATGGCTACACCTTC.

The chain couples TRBV7-9 to TRBJ2-7; TRBD2 aligns across 8 bases. This CDR3 spans 16 amino acids. Germline V gene sequence: CDR1 SEHNR, CDR2 FQNEAQ (reference sequence). J lost 4 bases, V lost 3 bases, and 11 bases had no gene match. In nucleotides, the CDR3 is TGTGCCAGCAGCTTCCAAGCGGGAGTGGGGGGATACGAGCAGTACTTC. Its protein product is CASSFQAGVGGYEQYF.

The V and J genes are TRBV3-1 and TRBJ1-1; D is possibly TRBD1 (6 bases). The CDR3 has 13 residues. CDR1 and CDR2 from the germline V gene are LGHDT and YNNKEL (reference sequence). Trimming pared 6 bases from V and 3 bases from J, leaving 11 bases between. The CDR3 protein is CASRLWGHTEAFF. CDR3 sequence (DNA): TGTGCCAGCAGGCTCTGGGGGCACACTGAAGCTTTCTTT.

This clonotype occurred a few times. V gene TRBV12-3 or TRBV12-4 combines with J gene TRBJ1-1, with 10 bases matching TRBD1. V lost 8 bases, J lost 5 bases, and 8 bases stayed unmatched. The CDR3 is made up of 14 amino acids. CDR3 region: CASSGTGVRTEAFF. As DNA, the CDR3 is TGTGCCAGCTCCGGGACAGGGGTGAGGACTGAAGCTTTCTTT.

This clonotype was observed many times. This chain uses TRBV7-2 with TRBJ2-1; TRBD2 is a possible D gene (5 bases). V lost 1 base, J lost 0 bases, and 7 bases lay in between. The CDR3 contains 15 residues. From germline, CDR1 is SGHTA and CDR2 FQGNSA. CDR3 loop: CASSLVANSYNEQFF. In DNA form, the CDR3 reads TGTGCCAGCAGCTTAGTAGCGAACTCCTACAATGAGCAGTTCTTC.

The chain is built from TRBV6-2 or TRBV6-3 and TRBJ1-6; TRBD1 is a possible D gene (6 bases). This CDR3 region has 15 residues. Trimming shortened V by 6 bases and J by 7 bases, and 16 bases separated the two germline ends. Germline loops: CDR1 MNHEY, CDR2 SVGEGT. CDR3: CASSLQGPRNSPLHF. As DNA, the CDR3 is TGTGCCAGCAGCCTCCAGGGGCCAAGGAATTCACCCCTCCACTTT.

The CDR3 nucleotides are TGTGCCAGCAGTTTAGCGCGGGGGGGCGCTAACTATGGCTACACCTTC. It codes for CASSLARGGANYGYTF. The chain has TRBV12-3 or TRBV12-4 and TRBJ1-2; the D gene is possibly TRBD1 (6 bases). CDR3 size: 16 residues. V was shortened by 0 bases and J by 0 bases, with 11 bases between the two germline ends.

The rearrangement joins TRBV14 to TRBJ2-7, with TRBD1 matching 8 bases. The CDR3 runs to 15 residues. CDR1 and CDR2 (germline): SGHDN, FVKESK. Germline trimming cut 4 bases from V and 1 base from J; bases unmatched to any gene: 6. CDR3 sequence: CASSRGTGGSYEQYF. CDR3 sequence (DNA): TGTGCCAGCAGCCGTGGGACAGGAGGATCCTACGAGCAGTACTTC.

This clonotype was detected only a few times. This rearrangement joins TRBV6-2 or TRBV6-3 to TRBJ2-5; tentatively, D is TRBD1 (5 bases). This CDR3 region has 15 residues. Germline CDR1 reads MNHEY; CDR2 reads SVGEGT. Trimming removed 6 bases at V and 7 bases at J, with 21 bases between. In DNA form, the CDR3 reads TGTGCCAGCAGAGAAAGGGGCCGATACCAGGGGACCCAGTACTTC. Residues: CASRERGRYQGTQYF.

The V and J genes are TRBV5-6 and TRBJ2-7; maybe TRBD1 (6 bases). The V gene lost 1 base and the J gene lost 13 bases, with 18 bases spanning the gap. CDR1 and CDR2 (germline): SGHDT, YYEEEE. The CDR3 is made up of 13 amino acids. The CDR3 sequence is CASSLLRDTSDYF. CDR3 bases: TGTGCCAGCAGCTTGCTACGGGACACCTCGGACTACTTC.

This clonotype was counted ten times or more. This chain uses TRBV7-9 with TRBJ2-3; D is uncertain. The CDR3 loop spans 15 amino acids. Looked up from germline, CDR1 is SEHNR and CDR2 is FQNEAQ (reference sequence). V was pared by 3 bases and J by 0 bases, with 10 bases between. CDR3 sequence reads: CASSFTFPSTDTQYF. Written as DNA, the CDR3 is TGTGCCAGCAGCTTCACCTTTCCTAGCACAGATACGCAGTATTTT.

This clonotype was counted many times. CDR3 amino acids: CASSAAQSDYTF. The CDR3 DNA reads TGCGCCAGCAGCGCAGCTCAGAGCGACTACACCTTC. The chain has TRBV5-1 and TRBJ1-2, with unresolved D. CDR3 size: 12 residues. The V and J ends lost 4 bases and 10 bases respectively, with 14 bases between them. Germline CDR1 and CDR2: SGHRS and YFSETQ.

The V call is TRBV4-1, the J call TRBJ1-6; D might be TRBD1 (5 bases). Germline CDR1 reads MGHRA; CDR2 reads YSYEKL. V was cut by 3 bases and J by 5 bases, with 14 bases left in between. This CDR3 comprises 16 residues. The CDR3 protein is CASSQGWGEDNSPLHF. The CDR3 nucleotides read TGCGCCAGCAGCCAGGGCTGGGGGGAGGATAATTCACCCCTCCACTTT.

This clonotype was seen a few times. The V and J genes are TRBV5-1 and TRBJ1-1; D perhaps matches TRBD1 (5 bases). Germline V CDR1 and CDR2: SGHRS, YFSETQ. This CDR3 comprises 13 residues. The germline V and J ends were trimmed by 6 bases and 3 bases, with 12 bases remaining between them. The CDR3 DNA follows: TGCGCCAGCACTAGGGGCGCGGACACTGAAGCTTTCTTT. Translated, it gives CASTRGADTEAFF.

This clonotype occurred many times. The chain joins TRBV5-6 to TRBJ1-1; D ambiguous. CDR1 and CDR2 (germline): SGHDT, YYEEEE. The CDR3 length is 12 residues. V dropped 0 bases and J dropped 8 bases, with 8 bases sitting between them. The DNA of the CDR3 is TGTGCCAGCAGCTTGGGATACGAAGAAGCTTTCTTT. Protein product: CASSLGYEEAFF.

In this sample, this clonotype turned up once. The chain has TRBV7-2 and TRBJ1-3, with TRBD1 as a possible D gene (5 bases). The CDR3 runs 15 residues. Trimming removed 1 base at V and 2 bases at J, with 9 bases between. Germline V gene data show CDR1 as SGHTA and CDR2 as FQGNSA. Written as DNA, the CDR3 is TGTGCCAGCAGCTTAGGGGGGGAGCCTGGAAACACCATATATTTT. Its translation: CASSLGGEPGNTIYF.

Many counts were recorded for this clonotype. This chain uses TRBV6-1 with TRBJ2-7, with TRBD2 matching over 12 bases. With 6 bases clipped from V and 4 bases from J, the junction kept 10 bases outside the gene matches. CDR3 length: 16 residues. The germline CDR1 and CDR2 sequences are MNHNS and SASEGT. The CDR3 protein is CASSITGTSGQYEQYF. In nucleotides, the CDR3 is TGTGCCAGCAGCATAACCGGGACTAGCGGGCAATACGAGCAGTACTTC.

In this sample, this clonotype turned up many times. V gene TRBV20-1 combines with J gene TRBJ1-1; 9 bases match TRBD1. Germline CDR1 DFQATT, CDR2 SNEGSKA (reference sequence). CDR3 length equals 16 residues. V lost 6 bases, J lost 2 bases, and 13 bases stayed unmatched. In DNA form, the CDR3 reads TGCAGTGCGACCCCCCGGACAGGGGCCCTAAACACTGAAGCTTTCTTT. It encodes CSATPRTGALNTEAFF.

This clonotype was seen repeatedly, ten times or more. The genes are TRBV5-1 and TRBJ2-6, with a possible D match to TRBD2 (5 bases). The germline CDR1 and CDR2 sequences are SGHRS and YFSETQ. Deletions cut 6 bases from V and 4 bases from J, with 20 bases between. CDR3 length: 17 residues. CDR3 coding DNA: TGCGCCAGCACCCCCGGGGAGACCCCTTTGGGGGCCAACGTCCTGACTTTC. Residues: CASTPGETPLGANVLTF.

CDR3 residues: CASSSTVGETQYF. The CDR3, as DNA: TGTGCCAGCAGTTCGACCGTGGGGGAGACCCAGTACTTC. This chain joins TRBV2 and TRBJ2-5; no definite D call. The V end was cut by 5 bases, the J end by 5 bases, with 12 bases between. The CDR3 is made up of 13 amino acids. Germline loops: CDR1 SNHLY, CDR2 FYNNEI.

This clonotype was seen more than once but under ten times. The rearrangement links TRBV5-1 to TRBJ2-5; D possibly corresponds to TRBD2 (5 bases). Germline CDR1 SGHRS, CDR2 YFSETQ. CDR3 size: 14 residues. V lost 0 bases and J lost 5, with 11 bases in between. CDR3 bases: TGCGCCAGCAGCTTGGGTTGGACTGGGGAGACCCAGTACTTC. It yields the protein CASSLGWTGETQYF. The full variable domain, in which reference TRBV5-1 and TRBJ2-5 provide the parts outside the CDR3, is KAGVTQTPRYLIKTRGQQVTLSCSPISGHRSVSWYQQTPGQGLQFLFEYFSETQRNKGNFPGRFSGRQFSNSRSEMNVSTLELGDSALYLCASSLGWTGETQYFGPGTRLLVL.

This clonotype was detected many times. The rearrangement joins TRBV12-3 or TRBV12-4 to TRBJ2-3, with D possibly being TRBD2 (5 bases). There are 17 residues in the CDR3. V gave up 2 bases and J gave up 6 bases, with 21 bases separating them. The CDR3 nucleotides are TGTGCCAGCAGTTTAAAGCGGTTGGGTGGTCTGGGGGATACGCAGTATTTT. Its protein is CASSLKRLGGLGDTQYF.

This clonotype was counted only a few times. The V and J genes are TRBV5-1 and TRBJ2-7, with TRBD2 identical over 12 bases. V shed 4 bases and J 3 bases; nucleotides not matched to a gene: 5. Per the germline V gene, CDR1 is SGHRS and CDR2 is YFSETQ. This CDR3 is 15 amino acids long. The CDR3 loop is CASSLPLAGGYEQYF. CDR3 DNA sequence: TGCGCCAGCAGCCTCCCACTAGCGGGAGGCTACGAGCAGTACTTC.

This clonotype was counted a few times. This chain uses TRBV7-2 with TRBJ2-1; either TRBD1 or TRBD2 may supply D (6 bases each). This CDR3 is built from 14 residues. V dropped 1 base and J dropped 11 bases, with 15 bases sitting between them. From germline, CDR1 is SGHTA and CDR2 FQGNSA. The CDR3 loop is CASSLVEGGTKQFF. The CDR3 region has the DNA TGTGCCAGCAGCTTAGTGGAGGGCGGGACAAAGCAGTTCTTC.

The CDR3 DNA is TGCAGTGCTAGAGATTCCGGGCCCGGGGGTTCGACAGATACGCAGTATTTT. As protein: CSARDSGPGGSTDTQYF. The chain combines TRBV20-1 with TRBJ2-3; D might be TRBD2 (6 bases). Germline lookup yields CDR1 DFQATT and CDR2 SNEGSKA (reference sequence). Deletions cut 0 bases from V and 3 bases from J, with 19 bases between. The CDR3 length is 17 residues.

CDR3 loop: CASSRGGQGRAEAFF. CDR3 nucleotides: TGCGCCAGCAGCCGGGGGGGACAGGGGAGAGCTGAAGCTTTCTTT. This sequence joins TRBV4-1 and TRBJ1-1; 10 positions agree with TRBD1. Germline CDR1 is MGHRA and CDR2 is YSYEKL. CDR3 length equals 15 residues. J was trimmed by 6 bases and V by 4 bases; bases with no gene match: 8.